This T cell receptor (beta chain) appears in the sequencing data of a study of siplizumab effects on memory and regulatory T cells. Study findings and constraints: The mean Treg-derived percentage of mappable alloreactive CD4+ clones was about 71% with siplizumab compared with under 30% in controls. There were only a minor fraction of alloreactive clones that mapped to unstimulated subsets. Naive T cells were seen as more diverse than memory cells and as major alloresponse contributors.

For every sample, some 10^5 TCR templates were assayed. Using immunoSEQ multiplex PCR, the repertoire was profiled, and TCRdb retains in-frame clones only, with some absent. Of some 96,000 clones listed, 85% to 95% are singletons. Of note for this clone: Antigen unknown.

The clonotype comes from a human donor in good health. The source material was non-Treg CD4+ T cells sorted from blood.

The CDR3 coding sequence is TGTGCCAGCAGCCCGGTTCGGTCTGAAGCTTTCTTT. The encoded protein is CASSPVRSEAFF. V is TRBV28 and J is TRBJ1-1, with D hard to call. The germline CDR1 and CDR2 sequences are MDHEN and SYDVKM. V lost 6 bases and J lost 6, with 11 bases in between. CDR3 size: 12 residues.